The 22 T cell receptor beta chains below were found in one sample sequenced in a study of blood T cell repertoires in COVID-19. Measured with immunoSEQ multiplex PCR; TCRdb has only the in-frame clones, and not every one. Of some 290,000 clones in the sample, 81% were seen once. Material: peripheral blood. The origin of the receptors is an older woman with active or convalescent COVID-19.

This chain joins TRBV2 and TRBJ1-1; the D gene is possibly TRBD1 (6 bases). Germline V gene sequence: CDR1 SNHLY, CDR2 FYNNEI. Trimming took off 3 bases at V and 6 bases at J, with 11 bases between the two ends. This CDR3 is 13 amino acids long. The CDR3: CASSELGAAEAFF. CDR3 in DNA: TGTGCCAGCAGTGAGTTGGGGGCCGCTGAAGCTTTCTTT.

This chain connects TRBV7-2 to TRBJ2-3, with 9 bases aligning to TRBD2. This CDR3 contains 16 residues. The V and J ends lost 3 bases and 6 bases, in that order; junction bases with no gene match: 10. CDR1 is SGHTA, CDR2 FQGNSA, per germline. For the CDR3, the DNA is TGTGCCAGCAGCTTTAGCGGGGGCACCCGTGGGGATACGCAGTATTTT. Translated: CASSFSGGTRGDTQYF.

The gene calls are TRBV5-1 and TRBJ1-1; 8 bases align to TRBD1. This CDR3 spans 15 amino acids. J was trimmed by 1 base and V by 4 bases; bases with no gene match: 6. Germline lookup yields CDR1 SGHRS and CDR2 YFSETQ. The CDR3 region has the DNA TGCGCCAGCAGCGTATTGACAGGGGCGAACACTGAAGCTTTCTTT. Encoded protein: CASSVLTGANTEAFF. Variable domain in full (rest from reference TRBV5-1 and TRBJ1-1): KAGVTQTPRYLIKTRGQQVTLSCSPISGHRSVSWYQQTPGQGLQFLFEYFSETQRNKGNFPGRFSGRQFSNSRSEMNVSTLELGDSALYLCASSVLTGANTEAFFGQGTRLTVV.

This clone was counted between two and nine times. The chain links TRBV18 to TRBJ1-2; D might be TRBD1 (6 bases). Looked up from germline, CDR1 is KGHSH and CDR2 is LQKENI. V gave up 6 bases and J gave up 3 bases, with 11 bases separating them. The length of the CDR3 is 13 residues. The CDR3 protein is CASSPEGDYGYTF. In nucleotides, the CDR3 is TGTGCCAGCTCCCCTGAGGGGGACTATGGCTACACCTTC.

V and J are TRBV28 and TRBJ1-2; D possibly corresponds to TRBD1 (6 bases). The CDR3 spans 14 residues. The germline gives CDR1 MDHEN, CDR2 SYDVKM. With 3 bases removed from V and 8 bases from J, the gap between germline ends came to 16 bases. This chain's CDR3 is CASSFAQGTLGYTF. The CDR3 region has the DNA TGTGCCAGCAGTTTCGCTCAGGGGACCCTAGGCTACACCTTC.

This clone was picked up a small number of times. The chain has TRBV2 and TRBJ2-2; 12 nucleotides line up with TRBD2. Germline-derived CDR1 and CDR2 are SNHLY and FYNNEI. The length of the CDR3 is 16 residues. With 6 bases clipped from V and 5 bases from J, the junction kept 7 bases outside the gene matches. In nucleotides, the CDR3 is TGTGCCAGCAGGGCCTTGACTAGCGGGGGAACCGGGGAGCTGTTTTTT. Amino acid sequence: CASRALTSGGTGELFF.

This rearrangement joins TRBV4-1 to TRBJ2-1; tentatively, D is TRBD2 (6 bases). The germline gives CDR1 MGHRA, CDR2 YSYEKL. V was cut by 0 bases and J by 1 base, with 16 bases left in between. The CDR3 length is 18 residues. CDR3 protein: CASSQDGGTGPSYNEQFF. The CDR3 nucleotides are TGCGCCAGCAGCCAAGATGGAGGGACGGGCCCTTCCTACAATGAGCAGTTCTTC.

This chain uses TRBV18 with TRBJ2-3; a weak D match, TRBD1 (5 bases). The CDR3 covers 17 residues. Germline V CDR1 and CDR2: KGHSH, LQKENI. V shed 1 base and J shed 3 bases, with 17 bases lying between them. The CDR3 nucleotides read TGTGCCAGCTCACCACAGCTCCAGGGCCATCGGACAGATACGCAGTATTTT. It codes for CASSPQLQGHRTDTQYF.

The count of this clone is one. Other nucleotide sequences from this sample produce the same CDR3. V usage is TRBV5-4 and J usage is TRBJ1-1, with 7 bases identical to TRBD1. The CDR3 is made up of 15 amino acids. V shed 1 base and J 0 bases; nucleotides not matched to a gene: 3. Germline V gives CDR1 SGHNT, CDR2 YYREEE (reference sequence). CDR3 coding DNA: TGTGCCAGCAGCTTGCTTACAGGGGTGAACACTGAAGCTTTCTTT. Amino acids: CASSLLTGVNTEAFF. Combining the CDR3 with reference TRBV5-4 and TRBJ1-1 gives the whole variable domain ETGVTQSPTHLIKTRGQQVTLRCSSQSGHNTVSWYQQALGQGPQFIFQYYREEENGRGNFPPRFSGLQFPNYSSELNVNALELDDSALYLCASSLLTGVNTEAFFGQGTRLTVV.

This chain joins TRBV30 and TRBJ1-6; 11 bases map to TRBD1. CDR1 and CDR2 (germline): GTSNPN, SVGIG (reference sequence). The V segment lost 2 bases and the J segment 8 bases; nucleotides outside the gene matches: 5. CDR3 length equals 15 residues. CDR3 sequence (DNA): TGTGCCTGGAGTCCACGGGACAGGGGGTATTCACCCCTCCACTTT. Its translation is CAWSPRDRGYSPLHF.

This chain links TRBV2 with TRBJ2-2; 9 nucleotides line up with TRBD1. With 8 bases clipped from V and 5 bases from J, the junction kept 6 bases outside the gene matches. This CDR3 region has 14 residues. CDR1 SNHLY and CDR2 FYNNEI come from the germline V gene. CDR3 coding DNA: TGTGCCAGCGAGAAACAGGGGGCGACCGGGGAGCTGTTTTTT. As protein: CASEKQGATGELFF.

This rearrangement joins TRBV19 to TRBJ1-2, with 10 bases fitting TRBD1. CDR3 length: 15 amino acids. Trimming took 6 bases from V and 8 from J; bases not matched to a gene: 12. CDR1 is LNHDA and CDR2 is SQIVND in the germline V gene (reference sequence). The CDR3 bases are TGTGCCAGTAGAGCCCGGGGGGACAGGGGAAGCGGCTACACCTTC. It translates to CASRARGDRGSGYTF.

Comments on this clone: Within the sample, other DNA sequences also encode this same CDR3. The rearrangement uses TRBV5-1 and TRBJ2-3; tentatively, D is TRBD1 (6 bases). CDR1 is SGHRS and CDR2 is YFSETQ in the germline V gene. The CDR3 covers 15 residues. The V gene lost 0 bases and the J gene lost 1 base, with 9 bases spanning the gap. CDR3 residues: CASSLVSGGTDTQYF. CDR3 nucleotides: TGCGCCAGCAGCTTGGTGTCAGGGGGCACAGATACGCAGTATTTT.

This clone has a handful of counts. This sequence joins TRBV2 and TRBJ2-3, with a weak D call TRBD1 (7 bases). Germline CDR1 is SNHLY and CDR2 is FYNNEI. This CDR3 spans 17 amino acids. Trimming pared 7 bases from V and 3 bases from J, leaving 23 bases between. Here the CDR3 reads CASMGAVEGARTDTQYF. The CDR3 DNA follows: TGTGCCAGCATGGGAGCGGTGGAGGGGGCGCGAACAGATACGCAGTATTTT.

The CDR3 coding sequence is TGTGCCAGCACGCGGGTGGGACAGGACTATGGCTACACCTTC. Protein: CASTRVGQDYGYTF. The chain has TRBV6-6 and TRBJ1-2, with 8 bases that match TRBD1. Trimming cost V 7 bases and J 3 bases; bases outside gene matches: 7. The germline V gene encodes CDR1 MNHNY and CDR2 SVGAGI (reference sequence). The CDR3 extends over 14 amino acids.

This chain connects TRBV13 to TRBJ1-1, with D unclear. CDR1 is PRHDT, CDR2 FYEKMQ, per germline (reference sequence). The germline V and J ends were trimmed by 0 bases and 2 bases, with 16 bases remaining between them. The CDR3 covers 17 residues. CDR3 coding DNA: TGTGCCAGCAGCTTAGGCGGGTTAAGGTCAAGAAACACTGAAGCTTTCTTT. Protein product: CASSLGGLRSRNTEAFF.

This sequence joins TRBV2 and TRBJ1-1; tentatively, D is TRBD1 (5 bases). From germline, CDR1 is SNHLY and CDR2 FYNNEI. The CDR3 is 16 amino acids. V was shortened by 7 bases and J by 4 bases, with 22 bases between the two germline ends. The CDR3 sequence is CASTVGAIEWGTEAFF. CDR3 coding DNA: TGTGCCAGCACAGTTGGGGCAATCGAATGGGGCACTGAAGCTTTCTTT.

The sample holds a few counts of this clone. V is TRBV5-1 and J is TRBJ1-1, with 8 bases matching TRBD1. With 4 bases clipped from V and 4 bases from J, the junction kept 3 bases outside the gene matches. This CDR3 region has 13 residues. Looked up from germline, CDR1 is SGHRS and CDR2 is YFSETQ. The CDR3 DNA reads as TGCGCCAGCAGCGTCGACAGGGGCACTGAAGCTTTCTTT. It translates to CASSVDRGTEAFF. The full variable domain, completed using reference TRBV5-1 and TRBJ1-1, is KAGVTQTPRYLIKTRGQQVTLSCSPISGHRSVSWYQQTPGQGLQFLFEYFSETQRNKGNFPGRFSGRQFSNSRSEMNVSTLELGDSALYLCASSVDRGTEAFFGQGTRLTVV.

This chain uses TRBV19 with TRBJ1-5; 11 bases line up with TRBD1. With V trimmed by 7 bases and J by 7 bases, 18 bases remained unmatched. The CDR3 is 18 residues long. Per germline, CDR1 LNHDA and CDR2 SQIVND (reference sequence). The CDR3 protein is CASTSSGGPDRGRQPQHF. Here the CDR3 DNA reads TGTGCCAGTACCTCATCCGGCGGCCCGGACAGGGGGCGACAGCCCCAGCATTTT.

The CDR3 region has the DNA TGTGCCAGTAGTGGACAGGGGGCAGGGCGGGGGACGCAGTATTTT. This encodes CASSGQGAGRGTQYF. The chain is built from TRBV19 and TRBJ2-3, with 11 bases that match TRBD1. Germline lookup yields CDR1 LNHDA and CDR2 SQIVND (reference sequence). The CDR3 totals 15 residues. The trim removed 5 bases at V and 9 bases at J, leaving 10 bases unmatched.

The gene calls are TRBV5-1 and TRBJ1-1; D not resolved. This CDR3 is 15 amino acids long. V lost 4 bases, J lost 0 bases, and 13 bases lay in between. Per the germline V gene, CDR1 is SGHRS and CDR2 is YFSETQ. CDR3 protein: CASSARPGMNTEAFF. DNA of the CDR3: TGCGCCAGCAGCGCCCGACCGGGAATGAACACTGAAGCTTTCTTT.

The CDR3 is CASSPATGVKETQYF. CDR3 nucleotides: TGCGCCAGCAGTCCAGCAACAGGGGTCAAAGAGACCCAGTACTTC. The V call is TRBV5-1, the J call TRBJ2-5; 7 nucleotides align to TRBD1. The CDR3 is 15 amino acids. Trimming removed 5 bases from V and 3 bases from J; junction bases left unmatched: 10. In germline, CDR1 is SGHRS, CDR2 YFSETQ.